The following is a TCR beta chain sequence with its context. As yet, its antigen is unknown. The record originates from a study of monozygotic twins with cystic fibrosis. Produced via immunoSEQ multiplex PCR; TCRdb's table is partial and in-frame only. There are 14,000 or so clones in the sample; 85% to 90% occur only once, and 0.65% to 0.8% lies in the top ten. Study results and limitations: Monozygotic CF twins shared more identical nucleotide clonotypes than unrelated patients. Clonality was generally low (median approximately 0.0088), higher in the most severe patients. In 13 of 16 pairs, V gene usage was closest to the co-twin's. Shared CDR3 numbers were not associated with age, concordance or severity.

The length of the CDR3 is 16 residues. The material sequenced was blood. The chain carries TRBV12-2 and TRBJ2-2; the table's D call, TRBD2, has no DNA check behind it. TRBV12-2 is a listed pseudogene. The receptor's source is a boy aged 10-17 years with cystic fibrosis. The CDR3 spells CASRPSGTPNTGELFF. For the CDR3, the DNA is TGTGCAAGTCGCCCCAGCGGAACACCGAACACCGGGGAGCTGTTTTTT.